The 25 T cell receptor beta chains given below trace back to one sample, sequenced in a study of blood T cell repertoires in COVID-19. Assay used: immunoSEQ multiplex PCR; TCRdb lists only in-frame clones, some missing. The table has about 260,000 clones, approximately 90% seen once. The source material was peripheral blood. The receptor set was obtained from a man aged 60 to 75 who had recovered from COVID-19.

The chain joins TRBV5-4 to TRBJ2-1; 8 bases align to TRBD2. CDR3 length equals 16 residues. Germline V gene lookup returns CDR1 SGHNT and CDR2 YYREEE (reference sequence). V dropped 3 bases and J dropped 4; count of bases not matched to a gene: 9. The CDR3 is CASSSPPGGIYNEQFF. The CDR3 DNA is TGTGCCAGCAGCTCCCCCCCGGGGGGGATTTACAATGAGCAGTTCTTC.

J is TRBJ2-5 and V is TRBV14; 8 bases are shared with TRBD2. Trimming took 3 bases from V and 1 from J; bases not matched to a gene: 7. The CDR3 runs 16 residues. Germline V lookup: CDR1 SGHDN, CDR2 FVKESK. CDR3: CASSQWLAGRQETQYF. The CDR3 DNA sequence: TGTGCCAGCAGCCAGTGGCTAGCGGGCCGCCAAGAGACCCAGTACTTC. Variable domain in full (rest from reference TRBV14 and TRBJ2-5): EAGVTQFPSHSVIEKGQTVTLRCDPISGHDNLYWYRRVMGKEIKFLLHFVKESKQDESGMPNNRFLAERTGGTYSTLKVQPAELEDSGVYFCASSQWLAGRQETQYFGPGTRLLVL.

J is TRBJ1-2 and V is TRBV7-9; 9 bases fit TRBD1. Germline V lookup: CDR1 SEHNR, CDR2 FQNEAQ (reference sequence). Germline trimming cut 5 bases from V and 3 bases from J; bases unmatched to any gene: 7. The CDR3 runs 15 residues. The CDR3 DNA sequence: TGTGCCAGCAGCCGGGGACAGGGAATAGACTATGGCTACACCTTC. It is translated as CASSRGQGIDYGYTF. Supplemented by reference TRBV7-9 and TRBJ1-2, the full variable domain reads DTGVSQNPRHKITKRGQNVTFRCDPISEHNRLYWYRQTLGQGPEFLTYFQNEAQLEKSRLLSDRFSAERPKGSFSTLEIQRTEQGDSAMYLCASSRGQGIDYGYTFGSGTRLTVV.

The chain carries TRBV4-1 and TRBJ1-1; weak D call: TRBD1 (5 bases). Germline V gives CDR1 MGHRA, CDR2 YSYEKL. Trimming shortened V by 2 bases and J by 11 bases, and 18 bases separated the two germline ends. The CDR3 has 14 residues. CDR3 residues: CASSQMNQQARAFF. CDR3 nucleotides: TGCGCCAGCAGCCAAATGAACCAACAGGCCCGGGCTTTCTTT.

The chain links TRBV9 to TRBJ1-2; a weak D match, TRBD1 (5 bases). Trimming stripped 3 bases from V and 8 bases from J, with 8 bases between. Germline values: CDR1 SGDLS, CDR2 YYNGEE. The CDR3 totals 11 residues. CDR3 in DNA: TGTGCCAGCAGCGCGCCAGGGGGCTACACCTTC. The encoded protein is CASSAPGGYTF.

The chain recombines TRBV6-2 or TRBV6-3 with TRBJ2-4; D unresolved. V lost 5 bases and J lost 1, with 9 bases in between. The V gene's germline CDR1 is MNHEY and CDR2 SVGEGT. The CDR3 contains 14 residues. DNA of the CDR3: TGTGCCAGCAGTACCGGCGGCGCCAAAAACATTCAGTACTTC. This gives the protein CASSTGGAKNIQYF.

The CDR3 sequence is CASRAAAAATNEKLFF. CDR3 bases: TGTGCCAGTAGGGCCGCGGCCGCAGCAACTAATGAAAAACTGTTTTTT. The chain joins TRBV19 to TRBJ1-4; D is unclear. The V gene lost 6 bases and the J gene lost 0 bases, with 14 bases spanning the gap. This CDR3 spans 16 amino acids. CDR1 LNHDA and CDR2 SQIVND come from the germline V gene (reference sequence).

This chain uses TRBV6-1 with TRBJ2-7; weak D call: TRBD2 (5 bases). Germline loops: CDR1 MNHNS, CDR2 SASEGT. V lost 2 bases and J lost 0, with 11 bases in between. CDR3 size: 15 residues. The CDR3: CASSERARVSYEQYF. The CDR3, as DNA: TGTGCCAGCAGTGAAAGGGCGAGGGTCTCCTACGAGCAGTACTTC.

The chain carries TRBV4-1 and TRBJ2-2; perhaps TRBD2 as D (5 bases). The germline CDR1 and CDR2 sequences are MGHRA and YSYEKL. This CDR3 region has 17 residues. The V end lost 0 bases, the J end lost 1 base, and 12 bases lay between the germline ends. The CDR3 sequence: CASSQESLGGNTGELFF. CDR3 nucleotide sequence: TGCGCCAGCAGCCAAGAATCTTTAGGAGGGAACACCGGGGAGCTGTTTTTT.

The V call is TRBV5-6, the J call TRBJ1-3; TRBD1 is a possible D gene (6 bases). The CDR3 extends over 16 amino acids. Germline V gives CDR1 SGHDT, CDR2 YYEEEE. With 0 bases removed from V and 0 bases from J, the gap between germline ends came to 10 bases. DNA of the CDR3: TGTGCCAGCAGCTTGGGAACAGGGATCTCTGGAAACACCATATATTTT. Amino acids: CASSLGTGISGNTIYF.

The chain couples TRBV9 to TRBJ1-2, with 8 bases matching TRBD1. Trimming took 4 bases from V and 5 from J; bases not matched to a gene: 10. There are 15 residues in the CDR3. The germline V gene encodes CDR1 SGDLS and CDR2 YYNGEE. The CDR3, as DNA: TGTGCCAGCAGCCCAGAGACAGGGGAAAGATATGGCTACACCTTC. Translated, it gives CASSPETGERYGYTF.

This chain connects TRBV5-1 to TRBJ2-7; 8 bases are a match to TRBD1. The CDR3 covers 16 residues. J was trimmed by 3 bases and V by 5 bases; bases with no gene match: 13. Germline loops: CDR1 SGHRS, CDR2 YFSETQ. The CDR3 reads CASSGGGQGGYYEQYF. For the CDR3, the DNA is TGCGCCAGCAGTGGTGGTGGACAGGGAGGATACTACGAGCAGTACTTC. Full variable domain (remainder filled in from reference TRBV5-1 and TRBJ2-7): KAGVTQTPRYLIKTRGQQVTLSCSPISGHRSVSWYQQTPGQGLQFLFEYFSETQRNKGNFPGRFSGRQFSNSRSEMNVSTLELGDSALYLCASSGGGQGGYYEQYFGPGTRLTVT.

The gene calls are TRBV6-5 and TRBJ2-1, with 11 positions matching TRBD2. Trimming at V came to 6 bases and at J to 3 bases, leaving 4 bases not matched to a gene. Germline V gene lookup returns CDR1 MNHEY and CDR2 SVGAGI. This CDR3 is 15 amino acids long. The CDR3 loop reads CASRISGGVYNEQFF. The DNA for the CDR3 is TGTGCCAGCAGGATTAGCGGGGGGGTCTACAATGAGCAGTTCTTC.

V usage is TRBV3-1 (or the pseudogene TRBV3-2) and J usage is TRBJ2-1, with TRBD2 matching over 8 bases. The CDR3 length is 15 residues. The V gene end was trimmed by 4 bases and the J gene end by 5 bases; junction bases not matched to a gene: 7. Germline CDR1 LGHDT, CDR2 YNNKEL (reference sequence). For the CDR3, the DNA is TGTGCCAGCAGCCCCTGGGCGGGGGGTCACAATGAGCAGTTCTTC. This codes for CASSPWAGGHNEQFF.

Details on this clone: This sample also contains other DNA sequences that code for the same CDR3. V is TRBV7-9 and J is TRBJ2-7; possibly TRBD1 for D (6 bases). The length of the CDR3 is 13 residues. Germline loops: CDR1 SEHNR, CDR2 FQNEAQ (reference sequence). Trimming pared 1 base from V and 4 bases from J, leaving 8 bases between. The DNA for the CDR3 is TGTGCCAGCAGCTTAGTAGGGGGTTACGAGCAGTACTTC. This encodes CASSLVGGYEQYF.

The V call is TRBV27, the J call TRBJ2-2; 12 positions match TRBD2. The V and J ends lost 5 bases and 0 bases, in that order; junction bases with no gene match: 1. CDR1 is MNHEY, CDR2 SMNVEV, per germline (reference sequence). This CDR3 spans 16 amino acids. CDR3 in DNA: TGTGCCAGCAGTAGACTAGCGGGGGCGAACACCGGGGAGCTGTTTTTT. Translating gives CASSRLAGANTGELFF.

J is TRBJ2-1 and V is TRBV5-1, with 8 positions matching TRBD2. Germline V gene data show CDR1 as SGHRS and CDR2 as YFSETQ. This CDR3 has 15 residues. The junction had 10 bases not matched to a gene; V was cut back by 1 base and J by 10 bases. The CDR3 protein is CASSLRTSRPGEQFF. CDR3 nucleotide sequence: TGCGCCAGCAGCTTGCGGACTAGCCGTCCTGGGGAGCAGTTCTTC.

V gene TRBV10-2 combines with J gene TRBJ1-1; no clear D gene. The germline V gene encodes CDR1 WSHSY and CDR2 SAAADI. Trimming took 5 bases from V and 4 from J, leaving 8 bases between them. CDR3 length equals 12 residues. CDR3 bases: TGCGCCAGCAGTCCAAGAGTCACTGAAGCTTTCTTT. It encodes CASSPRVTEAFF.

The V gene is TRBV2, the J gene TRBJ2-5; 8 nucleotides line up with TRBD1. V shed 10 bases and J 1 base; nucleotides not matched to a gene: 11. In germline, CDR1 is SNHLY, CDR2 FYNNEI. The CDR3 spans 15 residues. As DNA, the CDR3 is TGTGCCACCCAGCAGCGGACAGGGACCCAAGAGACCCAGTACTTC. It encodes CATQQRTGTQETQYF.

This chain joins TRBV5-1 and TRBJ2-3, with 7 bases fitting TRBD2. This CDR3 spans 15 amino acids. J was trimmed by 0 bases and V by 0 bases; bases with no gene match: 1. Looked up from germline, CDR1 is SGHRS and CDR2 is YFSETQ. The CDR3 bases are TGCGCCAGCAGCTTGGCGCGGGGGAGCACAGATACGCAGTATTTT. Amino acid sequence: CASSLARGSTDTQYF.

The rearrangement joins TRBV19 to TRBJ1-2; 7 nucleotides agree with TRBD1. CDR1 and CDR2 from the germline V gene are LNHDA and SQIVND (reference sequence). Trimming cost V 10 bases and J 4 bases; bases outside gene matches: 9. CDR3 length: 13 amino acids. The CDR3 here is CATRQGPLYGYTF. The CDR3 DNA sequence: TGTGCCACCAGACAGGGCCCACTCTATGGCTACACCTTC.

This clone was found a few times. V and J are TRBV6-2 or TRBV6-3 and TRBJ2-7; the D gene is possibly TRBD1 (5 bases). This CDR3 comprises 12 residues. V was trimmed by 6 bases and J by 4 bases, leaving 10 bases between them. In germline, CDR1 is MNHEY, CDR2 SVGEGT. CDR3 DNA sequence: TGTGCCAGCAGCCGCGACAGATACGAGCAGTACTTC. Translating it yields CASSRDRYEQYF.

The chain combines TRBV5-6 with TRBJ1-2; TRBD1 matches 11 bases. This CDR3 contains 17 residues. V gave up 4 bases and J gave up 4 bases; unmatched junction bases: 12. Germline V CDR1 and CDR2: SGHDT, YYEEEE. CDR3 protein: CASSLGTGGLFSYGYTF. DNA for the CDR3: TGTGCCAGCAGCCTGGGGACAGGGGGTTTGTTTAGCTATGGCTACACCTTC.

This sequence joins TRBV6-6 and TRBJ1-4, with 7 bases lining up with TRBD1. Germline-derived CDR1 and CDR2 are MNHNY and SVGAGI (reference sequence). This CDR3 comprises 14 residues. After removal of 8 bases from V and 0 bases from J, the junction contained 3 bases not matched to a gene. The CDR3 here is CASGQVATNEKLFF. In nucleotides, the CDR3 is TGTGCCAGCGGACAGGTCGCAACTAATGAAAAACTGTTTTTT.

The chain is built from TRBV7-2 and TRBJ2-7; 8 bases are a match to TRBD2. The V segment lost 1 base and the J segment 4 bases; nucleotides outside the gene matches: 3. The CDR3 length is 14 residues. Germline loops: CDR1 SGHTA, CDR2 FQGNSA. CDR3 sequence: CASSLGAGVYEQYF. The CDR3 DNA sequence: TGTGCCAGCAGCTTAGGAGCGGGGGTTTACGAGCAGTACTTC.